This T cell receptor (beta chain) was captured by sequencing in a study of blood T cell repertoires in COVID-19. The V end was cut by 4 bases, the J end by 4 bases, with 14 bases between. This CDR3 spans 14 amino acids. CDR1 is SGHNT and CDR2 is YYREEE in the germline V gene (reference sequence). The repertoire was sequenced with immunoSEQ multiplex PCR; TCRdb's copy has only in-frame clones and lacks some. The profile covers 310,000 or so clones, with more than 80% appearing a single time and approximately 6.5% taken by the ten largest. The sequenced material came from peripheral blood. V usage is TRBV5-4 and J usage is TRBJ1-1; D is ambiguous. This receptor was identified in a man younger than 35 who had recovered from COVID-19. The CDR3 here is CASSPTVGLTEAFF. The CDR3 DNA follows: TGTGCCAGCAGCCCTACAGTGGGTCTCACTGAAGCTTTCTTT.